One and the same sample provided the 30 T cell receptor beta chains below, sequenced in a study of blood T cell repertoires in COVID-19. Sequencing used immunoSEQ multiplex PCR; TCRdb keeps in-frame clones, though not all of them. The sample contains 200,000 to 250,000 clones, under 90% of which appear only once. Sequences were obtained from peripheral blood. The receptor set was obtained from a woman of 80 years or more with acute or convalescent COVID-19.

The chain employs TRBV5-1 and TRBJ2-3; the match to TRBD1 covers 7 bases. Germline-derived CDR1 and CDR2 are SGHRS and YFSETQ. The CDR3 is 15 amino acids. The junction had 7 bases not matched to a gene; V was cut back by 4 bases and J by 2 bases. This CDR3 is CASSTGQTSTDTQYF. DNA of the CDR3: TGCGCCAGCAGCACGGGACAGACTTCCACAGATACGCAGTATTTT.

The rearrangement joins TRBV11-1 to TRBJ2-3; 7 positions match TRBD2. From germline, CDR1 is SGHAT and CDR2 FQDESV (reference sequence). This CDR3 is 16 amino acids long. V lost 1 base and J lost 6; bases outside the gene matches: 10. CDR3 sequence reads: CASSLEWGGREDTQYF. CDR3 coding DNA: TGTGCCAGCAGCTTAGAGTGGGGGGGTAGGGAGGATACGCAGTATTTT.

In its sample, this clone was seen a few times. This chain joins TRBV7-2 and TRBJ2-1; TRBD2 is a possible D gene (5 bases). The CDR3 runs 15 residues. Germline V gene sequence: CDR1 SGHTA, CDR2 FQGNSA. Deletions cut 1 base from V and 8 bases from J, with 15 bases between. As DNA, the CDR3 is TGTGCCAGCAGCTTAGTCACTAGTTCGTCGGATGAGCAGTTCTTC. This codes for CASSLVTSSSDEQFF.

V gene TRBV7-6 combines with J gene TRBJ1-1; D ambiguous. The CDR3 runs 13 residues. CDR1 and CDR2 from the germline V gene are SGHVS and FNYEAQ. Trimming removed 3 bases from V and 0 bases from J, with 5 bases in between. The CDR3 sequence: CASSFTLNTEAFF. CDR3 in DNA: TGTGCCAGCAGCTTCACTTTGAACACTGAAGCTTTCTTT.

This chain uses TRBV19 with TRBJ2-2; 14 bases agree with TRBD2. V dropped 6 bases and J dropped 1; count of bases not matched to a gene: 4. The CDR3 loop spans 17 amino acids. Germline lookup yields CDR1 LNHDA and CDR2 SQIVND (reference sequence). DNA for the CDR3: TGTGCCAGTAGAGGACTAGCGGGGGGCTGGAACACCGGGGAGCTGTTTTTT. This sequence encodes CASRGLAGGWNTGELFF.

This rearrangement joins TRBV12-3 or TRBV12-4 to TRBJ1-2; possible D gene TRBD1, 5 bases. The CDR3 is 13 amino acids. V was pared by 6 bases and J by 4 bases, with 12 bases between. Here the CDR3 reads CASSPRQLYGYTF. CDR3 bases: TGTGCCAGCAGCCCTCGACAGCTCTATGGCTACACCTTC.

In nucleotides, the CDR3 is TGTGCCAGCAGCCAGTTGTTCGGGGGGCCCGGAAACATTCAGTACTTC. Encoded protein: CASSQLFGGPGNIQYF. The genes are TRBV3-1 (or the pseudogene TRBV3-2) and TRBJ2-4; possibly TRBD2 for D (7 bases). The V end was cut by 3 bases, the J end by 6 bases, with 18 bases between. The CDR3 is 16 amino acids. Germline V gene sequence: CDR1 LGHDT, CDR2 YNNKEL (reference sequence).

The chain employs TRBV7-2 and TRBJ1-6; D is possibly TRBD1 (6 bases). Trimming cost V 5 bases and J 7 bases, with 15 bases left between them. The CDR3 has 15 amino acids. CDR1 is SGHTA and CDR2 is FQGNSA in the germline V gene. This CDR3 reads CASSPAGGRNSPLHF. The CDR3 DNA sequence: TGTGCCAGCAGCCCGGCGGGGGGCAGAAATTCACCCCTCCACTTT.

The chain carries TRBV7-9 and TRBJ1-6; D gene ambiguous. V was shortened by 3 bases and J by 8 bases, with 14 bases between the two germline ends. Per the germline V gene, CDR1 is SEHNR and CDR2 is FQNEAQ (reference sequence). The CDR3 covers 15 residues. This CDR3 is CASSFKAGGDSPLHF. The CDR3 DNA is TGTGCCAGCAGCTTCAAGGCAGGCGGGGATTCACCCCTCCACTTT.

The chain couples TRBV20-1 to TRBJ1-4, with a weak D call TRBD1 (5 bases). V shed 3 bases and J shed 8 bases, with 13 bases lying between them. CDR1 is DFQATT and CDR2 is SNEGSKA in the germline V gene (reference sequence). This CDR3 has 13 residues. CDR3 residues: CSASGGGEEKLFF. The CDR3 bases are TGCAGTGCTAGTGGGGGGGGAGAGGAAAAACTGTTTTTT.

V gene TRBV5-4 combines with J gene TRBJ1-2; TRBD1 is a possible D gene (6 bases). This CDR3 region has 16 residues. The V end was cut by 0 bases, the J end by 2 bases, with 14 bases between. Germline V gene sequence: CDR1 SGHNT, CDR2 YYREEE (reference sequence). CDR3 DNA sequence: TGTGCCAGCAGCTTGGGGATAGAACAGGGCAACTATGGCTACACCTTC. This sequence encodes CASSLGIEQGNYGYTF.

V usage is TRBV5-1 and J usage is TRBJ1-4; 12 positions match TRBD1. V was clipped by 4 bases and J by 11 bases; unmatched bases: 6. The CDR3 is made up of 14 amino acids. The germline CDR1 and CDR2 sequences are SGHRS and YFSETQ. This CDR3 reads CASSPGTGGGKLFF. Written as DNA, the CDR3 is TGCGCCAGCAGCCCGGGGACAGGGGGCGGGAAACTGTTTTTT.

The chain uses TRBV2 and TRBJ2-1, with 12 bases fitting TRBD2. After removal of 7 bases from V and 10 bases from J, the junction contained 11 bases not matched to a gene. This CDR3 is built from 15 residues. Per the germline V gene, CDR1 is SNHLY and CDR2 is FYNNEI. The CDR3 DNA sequence: TGTGCCAGCACCCAAGGGACTAGCGGGCCGAGAGAGCAGTTCTTC. This gives the protein CASTQGTSGPREQFF. Based on the CDR3 plus reference TRBV2 and TRBJ2-1, the full variable domain is EPEVTQTPSHQVTQMGQEVILRCVPISNHLYFYWYRQILGQKVEFLVSFYNNEISEKSEIFDDQFSVERPDGSNFTLKIRSTKLEDSAMYFCASTQGTSGPREQFFGPGTRLTVL.

J is TRBJ1-2 and V is TRBV9; no definite D call. CDR1 is SGDLS and CDR2 is YYNGEE in the germline V gene. V lost 4 bases, J lost 5 bases, and 21 bases lay in between. There are 16 residues in the CDR3. DNA for the CDR3: TGTGCCAGCAGCCCACGGACTGTGGGGATGGGGTATGGCTACACCTTC. Translating gives CASSPRTVGMGYGYTF.

The chain links TRBV9 to TRBJ2-3; TRBD1 might be the D (6 bases). CDR1 and CDR2 (germline): SGDLS, YYNGEE. Trimming took 4 bases from V and 0 from J, leaving 9 bases between them. This CDR3 is 14 amino acids long. The CDR3 DNA reads as TGTGCCAGCAGCAAGGGGGTAAGCACAGATACGCAGTATTTT. It is translated as CASSKGVSTDTQYF.

V usage is TRBV4-1 and J usage is TRBJ1-5, with D uncertain. The CDR3 is 14 residues long. The ends were cut back, 1 base at V and 5 bases at J, with 9 bases in the middle. CDR1 MGHRA and CDR2 YSYEKL come from the germline V gene. The CDR3 protein is CASSQAPRDQPQHF. CDR3 in DNA: TGCGCCAGCAGCCAAGCGCCGAGGGATCAGCCCCAGCATTTT.

The chain uses TRBV25-1 and TRBJ2-6, with 10 bases lining up with TRBD2. The CDR3 runs 17 residues. After removal of 5 bases from V and 0 bases from J, the junction contained 4 bases not matched to a gene. In germline, CDR1 is MGHDK, CDR2 SYGVNS. The CDR3 spells CASSTAGGSSGANVLTF. In nucleotides, the CDR3 is TGTGCCAGCAGTACAGCGGGGGGGAGCTCTGGGGCCAACGTCCTGACTTTC.

The chain combines TRBV6-2 or TRBV6-3 with TRBJ1-5; D perhaps matches TRBD1 (6 bases). The V and J ends lost 2 bases and 6 bases respectively, with 14 bases between them. From germline, CDR1 is MNHEY and CDR2 SVGEGT. The CDR3 loop spans 15 amino acids. In DNA form, the CDR3 reads TGTGCCAGCAGTTACGGGGGGGCCGGAGGTCAGCCCCAGCATTTT. The encoded protein is CASSYGGAGGQPQHF.

The V gene is TRBV7-8, the J gene TRBJ1-1; a possible D gene is TRBD1 (6 bases). Deletions cut 5 bases from V and 4 bases from J, with 14 bases between. Germline loops: CDR1 SGHVS, CDR2 FQNEAQ. The CDR3 is 14 residues long. CDR3 protein: CASSPITGTTEAFF. The CDR3 DNA follows: TGTGCCAGCAGCCCCATTACAGGGACCACTGAAGCTTTCTTT. The entire variable domain, with the rest obtained from reference TRBV7-8 and TRBJ1-1, is as follows: GAGVSQSPRYKVAKRGQDVALRCDPISGHVSLFWYQQALGQGPEFLTYFQNEAQLDKSGLPSDRFFAERPEGSVSTLKIQRTQQEDSAVYLCASSPITGTTEAFFGQGTRLTVV.

The chain combines TRBV29-1 with TRBJ1-1; a weak D match, TRBD1 (6 bases). Trimming removed 7 bases from V and 3 bases from J, with 12 bases in between. This CDR3 is built from 12 residues. CDR1 is SQVTM, CDR2 ANQGSEA, per germline. The CDR3 loop reads CSAGDKDTEAFF. For the CDR3, the DNA is TGCAGCGCCGGGGACAAGGACACTGAAGCTTTCTTT.

The gene calls are TRBV2 and TRBJ1-2, with 7 positions matching TRBD1. This CDR3 is 13 amino acids long. Germline loops: CDR1 SNHLY, CDR2 FYNNEI. Losses at the gene ends were 6 bases for V and 7 bases for J; bases not matched to a gene: 8. The CDR3 sequence is CASRGSPGGGYTF. The CDR3 nucleotides are TGTGCCAGCAGGGGGAGTCCAGGGGGTGGCTACACCTTC. The full variable domain, in which reference TRBV2 and TRBJ1-2 provide the parts outside the CDR3, is EPEVTQTPSHQVTQMGQEVILRCVPISNHLYFYWYRQILGQKVEFLVSFYNNEISEKSEIFDDQFSVERPDGSNFTLKIRSTKLEDSAMYFCASRGSPGGGYTFGSGTRLTVV.

The chain uses TRBV6-5 and TRBJ2-1, with D uncertain. This CDR3 spans 14 amino acids. Germline V gives CDR1 MNHEY, CDR2 SVGAGI. V was clipped by 2 bases and J by 0 bases, with 5 bases between them. In DNA, the CDR3 is TGTGCCAGCAGTTACGGAGTCTCCTACAATGAGCAGTTCTTC. Its protein is CASSYGVSYNEQFF.

Comment on this clone: Mismatch with germline at one junction end may stem from a read error. The chain joins TRBV12-3 or TRBV12-4 to TRBJ2-7; 7 bases are a match to TRBD2. CDR3 length equals 13 residues. The CDR3 loop reads CASSLMESREPSF. CDR3 DNA: TGTGCCAGCAGTTTAATGGAGTCGCGGGAGCCCAGCTTC.

The V gene is TRBV11-2, the J gene TRBJ2-1; D unclear. The germline V gene has CDR1 SGHAT and CDR2 FQNNGV. This CDR3 is 11 amino acids long. The germline V and J ends were trimmed by 3 bases and 5 bases, with 2 bases remaining between them. Here the CDR3 DNA reads TGTGCCAGCAGCTTTAACAATGAGCAGTTCTTC. Translation gives CASSFNNEQFF.

The chain uses TRBV13 and TRBJ2-7, with 7 bases fitting TRBD2. V gave up 3 bases and J gave up 5 bases; unmatched junction bases: 7. The length of the CDR3 is 14 residues. Germline V lookup: CDR1 PRHDT, CDR2 FYEKMQ (reference sequence). CDR3 sequence: CASSFGLRGDEQYF. The CDR3 DNA sequence: TGTGCCAGCAGCTTCGGACTCCGGGGGGACGAGCAGTACTTC.

The chain is built from TRBV7-9 and TRBJ1-2, with D perhaps matching TRBD1 (5 bases). The CDR3 runs to 15 residues. Trimming pared 3 bases from V and 0 bases from J, leaving 11 bases between. Germline CDR1 reads SEHNR; CDR2 reads FQNEAQ (reference sequence). CDR3 residues: CASSFVGGANYGYTF. Written as DNA, the CDR3 is TGTGCCAGCAGCTTTGTTGGGGGGGCTAACTATGGCTACACCTTC.

V gene TRBV10-3 combines with J gene TRBJ1-2, with TRBD1 matching 7 bases. The CDR3 is 16 amino acids. Germline CDR1 ENHRY, CDR2 SYGVKD. Unmatched junction bases numbered 11, after V lost 3 bases and J lost 4 bases. The CDR3 is CAISDVSKQGSYGYTF. The CDR3 DNA follows: TGTGCCATCAGTGACGTAAGCAAACAGGGGAGCTATGGCTACACCTTC.

This sequence joins TRBV11-3 and TRBJ2-3; the D gene is possibly TRBD1 (6 bases). Per germline, CDR1 SGHNT and CDR2 YENEEA. Trimming stripped 5 bases from V and 4 bases from J, with 19 bases between. This CDR3 is 16 amino acids long. CDR3 nucleotides: TGTGCCAGCAGCCCATCGACAGGTCTAGGGGCAGATACGCAGTATTTT. This encodes CASSPSTGLGADTQYF.

The rearrangement uses TRBV2 and TRBJ1-4; the D is unclear. The germline V gene encodes CDR1 SNHLY and CDR2 FYNNEI. This CDR3 has 16 amino acids. Trimming took 5 bases from V and 0 from J, leaving 13 bases between them. The chain's CDR3 is CASSYTRGTTNEKLFF. The CDR3 coding sequence is TGTGCCAGCAGTTATACAAGAGGGACAACTAATGAAAAACTGTTTTTT.

The chain uses TRBV29-1 and TRBJ1-1, with TRBD1 as a possible D gene (5 bases). The length of the CDR3 is 13 residues. Trimming took off 6 bases at V and 1 base at J, with 12 bases between the two ends. Germline assignment: CDR1 SQVTM and CDR2 ANQGSEA. CDR3 bases: TGCAGCGTCCGGGGGGGGTCGAACACTGAAGCTTTCTTT. Its protein product is CSVRGGSNTEAFF.